A single sample is the source of the 23 T cell receptor beta chains below, sequenced in a study of cytomegalovirus exposure and HLA in healthy donors. The primer mix had 60 Vbeta and 13 Jbeta primers. Only in-frame clones appear in the TCRdb table, and some are missing; sequencing was by immunoSEQ multiplex PCR. The sample has 120,000 to 150,000 clones; 65% to 85% are singletons. The sequencing sample was made of PBMCs. The source of these receptors is a male donor in good health and CMV-seronegative.

The rearrangement links TRBV4-3 to TRBJ2-7; D is ambiguous. The CDR3 covers 16 residues. Germline CDR1 reads LGHNA; CDR2 reads YSLEER. Trimming removed 0 bases at V and 2 bases at J, with 14 bases between. CDR3 coding DNA: TGCGCCAGCAGCCAAGATCTCACTCGCGGAACCTACGAGCAGTACTTC. This encodes CASSQDLTRGTYEQYF.

This chain connects TRBV28 to TRBJ2-3; tentative D call: TRBD2 (6 bases). Germline CDR1 reads MDHEN; CDR2 reads SYDVKM. The V and J ends lost 4 bases and 4 bases respectively, with 15 bases between them. This CDR3 is built from 15 residues. CDR3 sequence: CASSSPGDGADTQYF. The CDR3 DNA is TGTGCCAGCAGTTCCCCGGGGGATGGGGCAGATACGCAGTATTTT. The full variable domain, with the rest looked up from reference TRBV28 and TRBJ2-3, is DVKVTQSSRYLVKRTGEKVFLECVQDMDHENMFWYRQDPGLGLRLIYFSYDVKMKEKGDIPEGYSVSREKKERFSLILESASTNQTSMYLCASSSPGDGADTQYFGPGTRLTVL.

The chain uses TRBV4-1 and TRBJ2-7, with D perhaps TRBD2 (6 bases). The V end lost 1 base, the J end lost 2 bases, and 15 bases lay between the germline ends. The CDR3 has 16 residues. Germline V gene sequence: CDR1 MGHRA, CDR2 YSYEKL. This CDR3 reads CASSQVGGGDAYEQYF. CDR3 nucleotides: TGCGCCAGCAGCCAAGTCGGTGGCGGGGATGCCTACGAGCAGTACTTC.

The chain combines TRBV4-1 with TRBJ1-5; D unresolved. This CDR3 is 13 amino acids long. The V gene's germline CDR1 is MGHRA and CDR2 YSYEKL. The V end lost 5 bases, the J end lost 2 bases, and 7 bases lay between the germline ends. The DNA of the CDR3 is TGCGCCAGCAGCGGGCAGGGCAATCAGCCCCAGCATTTT. This translates into CASSGQGNQPQHF.

The chain links TRBV10-3 to TRBJ2-2; D perhaps matches TRBD1 (5 bases). V was clipped by 3 bases and J by 5 bases, with 13 bases between them. Germline V gene sequence: CDR1 ENHRY, CDR2 SYGVKD. The CDR3 runs 15 residues. In nucleotides, the CDR3 is TGTGCCATCAGTGAAGGTCTCTCAGGGACCGGGGAGCTGTTTTTT. As protein: CAISEGLSGTGELFF.

The V call is TRBV23-1, the J call TRBJ2-5; D not resolved. TRBV23-1 qualifies as an ORF whose function is uncertain. V lost 0 bases and J lost 4, with 6 bases in between. CDR3 length: 13 residues. The CDR3 DNA sequence: TGCGCCAGCAGTCAATCCGGTGCAGAGACCCAGTACTTC. This encodes CASSQSGAETQYF.

This clone was seen more than once but under ten times. The gene calls are TRBV29-1 and TRBJ2-3; the D gene is possibly TRBD1 (7 bases). Germline V lookup: CDR1 SQVTM, CDR2 ANQGSEA. Deletions cut 6 bases from V and 2 bases from J, with 15 bases between. The CDR3 is 14 residues long. The CDR3 loop is CSVGLRGYTDTQYF. DNA for the CDR3: TGCAGCGTGGGACTCAGGGGGTACACAGATACGCAGTATTTT.

The chain employs TRBV6-6 and TRBJ1-1, with 8 positions matching TRBD1. This CDR3 comprises 15 residues. Trimming took 7 bases from V and 0 from J; bases not matched to a gene: 7. Per the germline V gene, CDR1 is MNHNY and CDR2 is SVGAGI (reference sequence). CDR3: CASTTDRALNTEAFF. In DNA form, the CDR3 reads TGTGCCAGCACCACGGACAGGGCCCTGAACACTGAAGCTTTCTTT.

The V gene is TRBV30, the J gene TRBJ2-1; perhaps TRBD2 as D (6 bases). V was shortened by 4 bases and J by 0 bases, with 10 bases between the two germline ends. The CDR3 is 14 amino acids. CDR1 and CDR2 from the germline V gene are GTSNPN and SVGIG (reference sequence). As DNA, the CDR3 is TGTGCCTGGACCAACGGGGGCTCCTACAATGAGCAGTTCTTC. This encodes CAWTNGGSYNEQFF.

Only a few counts were recorded for this clone. The V gene is TRBV6-5, the J gene TRBJ2-3; possible D gene TRBD2, 5 bases. Germline CDR1 MNHEY, CDR2 SVGAGI. The CDR3 runs 14 residues. Trimming removed 4 bases from V and 2 bases from J, with 10 bases in between. CDR3 in amino acids: CASSSIDYTDTQYF. In nucleotides, the CDR3 is TGTGCCAGCAGTTCGATCGACTACACAGATACGCAGTATTTT.

The V gene is TRBV28, the J gene TRBJ1-4; TRBD1 matches 7 bases. CDR3 size: 15 residues. In germline, CDR1 is MDHEN, CDR2 SYDVKM. V shed 5 bases, J shed 3 bases, and the junction held 6 bases outside the gene matches. This CDR3 is CASSPRDSPNEKLFF. DNA for the CDR3: TGTGCCAGCAGTCCCCGGGACAGCCCTAATGAAAAACTGTTTTTT.

This sequence joins TRBV4-3 and TRBJ2-1; D may be TRBD2 (5 bases). CDR3 length: 16 amino acids. Trimming took off 5 bases at V and 6 bases at J, with 20 bases between the two ends. CDR1 is LGHNA, CDR2 YSLEER, per germline. Written as DNA, the CDR3 is TGCGCCAGCAGCTCGGCGGAGGCTTCGTGGGTCAATGAGCAGTTCTTC. It yields the protein CASSSAEASWVNEQFF.

The chain employs TRBV28 and TRBJ2-7; tentatively, D is TRBD2 (5 bases). This CDR3 is 15 amino acids long. V was shortened by 5 bases and J by 0 bases, with 14 bases between the two germline ends. Germline CDR1 MDHEN, CDR2 SYDVKM. The CDR3 here is CASSLGGPHSYEQYF. CDR3 sequence (DNA): TGTGCCAGCAGTCTCGGAGGACCCCACTCCTACGAGCAGTACTTC.

The CDR3 nucleotides are TGCGCCAGCAGTGAGTCGAACGGGGGGGATAATTCACCCCTCCACTTT. Translating it yields CASSESNGGDNSPLHF. This chain links TRBV10-1 with TRBJ1-6, with a tentative D call TRBD1 (5 bases). The germline V and J ends were trimmed by 0 bases and 5 bases, with 11 bases remaining between them. The CDR3 has 16 residues. CDR1 WNHNN and CDR2 SYGVQD come from the germline V gene (reference sequence).

V usage is TRBV19 and J usage is TRBJ2-7, with D maybe TRBD1 (7 bases). The CDR3 loop spans 15 amino acids. V was clipped by 0 bases and J by 6 bases, with 15 bases between them. Germline V CDR1 and CDR2: LNHDA, SQIVND (reference sequence). CDR3 DNA: TGTGCCAGTAGTATAGATCTGGTCAGGGGGGCCGAGCAGTACTTC. Amino acid sequence: CASSIDLVRGAEQYF.

This clone was observed a handful of times. J is TRBJ2-7 and V is TRBV14; a weak D match, TRBD1 (6 bases). The germline gives CDR1 SGHDN, CDR2 FVKESK. The CDR3 extends over 16 amino acids. Trimming pared 4 bases from V and 2 bases from J, leaving 18 bases between. CDR3 loop: CASSPQRGGKTYEQYF. In nucleotides, the CDR3 is TGTGCCAGCAGCCCCCAGAGAGGGGGAAAGACCTACGAGCAGTACTTC.

This sequence joins TRBV5-5 and TRBJ2-7; 12 bases are shared with TRBD2. This CDR3 has 16 amino acids. The germline CDR1 and CDR2 sequences are SGHKS and YYEKEE (reference sequence). With V trimmed by 4 bases and J by 4 bases, 9 bases remained unmatched. The CDR3 loop is CASSAGLAGRRYEQYF. CDR3 in DNA: TGTGCCAGCAGCGCCGGACTAGCGGGAAGAAGGTACGAGCAGTACTTC.

As to this clone: Other DNA sequences in this specimen translate into the identical CDR3. The chain links TRBV20-1 to TRBJ2-7, with D perhaps TRBD2 (5 bases). From germline, CDR1 is DFQATT and CDR2 SNEGSKA (reference sequence). V lost 3 bases, J lost 2 bases, and 5 bases lay in between. CDR3 length: 11 residues. The CDR3 DNA sequence: TGCAGTGCTAGGCGGGCCTACGAGCAGTACTTC. Translation: CSARRAYEQYF.

The chain joins TRBV27 to TRBJ2-1; D perhaps matches TRBD2 (7 bases). Germline V gene lookup returns CDR1 MNHEY and CDR2 SMNVEV (reference sequence). The V gene lost 4 bases and the J gene lost 0 bases, with 16 bases spanning the gap. The CDR3 covers 17 residues. DNA for the CDR3: TGTGCCAGCAGTTCAATCCTGCGGGGGCCCTCCTACAATGAGCAGTTCTTC. Residues: CASSSILRGPSYNEQFF.

This chain connects TRBV4-1 to TRBJ1-4; D not certain. V shed 1 base and J shed 8 bases, with 11 bases lying between them. The germline CDR1 and CDR2 sequences are MGHRA and YSYEKL. The CDR3 extends over 14 amino acids. This CDR3 reads CASSQAHSQEKLFF. The CDR3 nucleotides read TGCGCCAGCAGCCAAGCTCACAGCCAAGAAAAACTGTTTTTT.

This sequence joins TRBV2 and TRBJ2-1, with D possibly being TRBD1 (6 bases). Per the germline V gene, CDR1 is SNHLY and CDR2 is FYNNEI. This CDR3 has 14 residues. Trimming shortened V by 7 bases and J by 2 bases, and 12 bases separated the two germline ends. The CDR3 here is CASKTGQTYNEQFF. CDR3 nucleotides: TGTGCCAGCAAAACTGGACAGACCTACAATGAGCAGTTCTTC.

V usage is TRBV9 and J usage is TRBJ2-5, with 13 bases identical to TRBD2. The CDR3 is 16 amino acids. CDR1 SGDLS and CDR2 YYNGEE come from the germline V gene. V lost 3 bases, J lost 5 bases, and 7 bases stayed unmatched. CDR3 loop: CASSAPLAGGPETQYF. The CDR3 bases are TGTGCCAGCAGCGCCCCACTAGCGGGGGGGCCGGAGACCCAGTACTTC.

The chain recombines TRBV19 with TRBJ1-5; perhaps TRBD1 as D (6 bases). Per the germline V gene, CDR1 is LNHDA and CDR2 is SQIVND (reference sequence). CDR3 length: 14 residues. Trimming removed 5 bases from V and 5 bases from J, with 13 bases in between. CDR3: CASSQQGSHQPQHF. The CDR3 DNA sequence: TGTGCCAGTAGTCAACAGGGCTCCCATCAGCCCCAGCATTTT.